A selection of T cell receptor beta chains follows, all from one sample in a study of T cell responses to AZD1222 COVID-19 vaccine. The table came from immunoSEQ multiplex PCR; TCRdb's copy has only in-frame clones and leaves some out. The sample carries about 120,000 clones, roughly 90% recorded once. The sample consisted of peripheral blood, taken on day 0 of AZD1222 vaccination. Every receptor here comes from an adult in good health. Each CDR3 is given with its conserved first and last residue. The D gene is left open where the match is weak. Rows may omit the clone size; those that give it use once, few, many or a size class.

size: .
J: TRBJ2-5
D: .
V: TRBV30
CDR3: CAWSVWQAETQYF
DNA: TGTGCCTGGAGTGTTTGGCAGGCAGAGACCCAGTACTTC

size: .
J: TRBJ2-1
D: TRBD2
V: TRBV4-2
CDR3: CASSPLRAGDENEQFF
DNA: TGTGCCAGCAGCCCTCTTCGCGCGGGAGATGAAAATGAGCAGTTCTTC

size: .
J: TRBJ2-2
D: .
V: TRBV5-4
CDR3: CASTLGPGPGELFF
DNA: TGTGCCAGCACCCTGGGGCCGGGGCCCGGGGAGCTGTTTTTT

size: .
J: TRBJ1-1
D: TRBD1
V: TRBV20-1
CDR3: CSASPGTGAAFF
DNA: TGCAGTGCTAGTCCCGGGACAGGGGCGGCTTTCTTT

size: .
J: TRBJ1-1
D: TRBD1
V: TRBV28
CDR3: CASSHAGTGAMNTEAFF
DNA: TGTGCCAGCAGTCACGCGGGGACAGGGGCAATGAACACTGAAGCTTTCTTT

size: .
J: TRBJ1-6
D: .
V: TRBV2
CDR3: CASLRGVSPLHF
DNA: TGTGCCAGCTTACGCGGGGTTTCACCCCTCCACTTT

size: .
J: TRBJ1-2
D: .
V: TRBV7-8
CDR3: CASSPRERAGGYTF
DNA: TGTGCCAGCAGCCCGCGAGAGAGGGCTGGTGGCTACACCTTC

size: once
J: TRBJ2-5
D: .
V: TRBV6-6
CDR3: CASSRDLQETQYF
DNA: TGTGCCAGCAGTAGGGACCTCCAAGAGACCCAGTACTTC

size: .
J: TRBJ2-1
D: TRBD1
V: TRBV5-1
CDR3: CASSLDRGAYNEQFF
DNA: TGCGCCAGCAGCTTGGACAGGGGGGCCTACAATGAGCAGTTCTTC

size: .
J: TRBJ1-5
D: .
V: TRBV6-5
CDR3: CASSRRGFNQPQHF
DNA: TGTGCCAGCAGTCGGCGGGGGTTCAATCAGCCCCAGCATTTT

size: .
J: TRBJ2-5
D: .
V: TRBV18
CDR3: CASSPGGGQETQYF
DNA: TGTGCCAGCTCACCAGGGGGGGGCCAGGAGACCCAGTACTTC

size: .
J: TRBJ1-1
D: .
V: TRBV9
CDR3: CASSSRGVGVTEAFF
DNA: TGTGCCAGCAGCTCTCGCGGGGTAGGCGTCACTGAAGCTTTCTTT

size: .
J: TRBJ1-2
D: TRBD1
V: TRBV11-3
CDR3: CASIGTEVYGYTF
DNA: TGTGCCAGCATCGGGACAGAGGTCTATGGCTACACCTTC

size: .
J: TRBJ1-5
D: TRBD1
V: TRBV19
CDR3: CASRVQGGNQPQHF
DNA: TGTGCCAGCAGGGTACAGGGGGGCAATCAGCCCCAGCATTTT

size: .
J: TRBJ2-4
D: TRBD1
V: TRBV6-5
CDR3: CASSYPGQGENIQYF
DNA: TGTGCCAGCAGTTACCCGGGACAGGGAGAAAACATTCAGTACTTC

size: once
J: TRBJ1-5
D: TRBD1
V: TRBV2
CDR3: CASTRTGINQPQHF
DNA: TGTGCCAGCACCCGGACAGGAATCAATCAGCCCCAGCATTTT

size: few
J: TRBJ1-1
D: .
V: TRBV5-6
CDR3: CASSLARNTEAFF
DNA: TGTGCCAGCAGCTTGGCCAGGAACACTGAAGCTTTCTTT

size: .
J: TRBJ2-1
D: TRBD1
V: TRBV18
CDR3: CASSPNHETTGGQFF
DNA: TGTGCCAGCTCACCGAACCATGAAACTACAGGGGGGCAGTTCTTC

size: once
J: TRBJ2-1
D: .
V: TRBV2
CDR3: CASTRGTVLYNEQFF
DNA: TGTGCCAGCACGAGGGGGACTGTTCTTTACAATGAGCAGTTCTTC

size: few
J: TRBJ2-5
D: .
V: TRBV27
CDR3: CASRRLRGETQYF
DNA: TGTGCCAGCAGGCGCCTAAGGGGAGAGACCCAGTACTTC

size: .
J: TRBJ1-2
D: TRBD1
V: TRBV5-4
CDR3: CASSLQGAGGYGYTF
DNA: TGTGCCAGCAGCTTACAGGGGGCTGGGGGCTATGGCTACACCTTC

size: .
J: TRBJ1-5
D: .
V: TRBV19
CDR3: CASSDRLQPQHF
DNA: TGTGCCAGTAGCGACAGACTTCAGCCCCAGCATTTT

size: .
J: TRBJ2-7
D: TRBD2
V: TRBV10-3
CDR3: CAISVGRGNLSSYEQYF
DNA: TGTGCCATCAGTGTGGGGAGGGGAAACCTTAGCTCCTACGAGCAGTACTTC

size: .
J: TRBJ2-3
D: .
V: TRBV2
CDR3: CATGDSTDTQYF
DNA: TGTGCCACCGGGGACTCCACAGATACGCAGTATTTT

size: .
J: TRBJ2-3
D: TRBD2
V: TRBV19
CDR3: CASTPTSITDTQYF
DNA: TGTGCCAGTACCCCGACTAGCATCACAGATACGCAGTATTTT

size: .
J: TRBJ2-2
D: .
V: TRBV9
CDR3: CASSQRAGSTGELFF
DNA: TGTGCCAGCAGCCAGCGGGCAGGGAGCACCGGGGAGCTGTTTTTT

size: .
J: TRBJ2-3
D: .
V: TRBV20-1
CDR3: CSAPGTFTQYF
DNA: TGCAGTGCTCCTGGGACTTTTACGCAGTATTTT

size: once
J: TRBJ1-1
D: .
V: TRBV18
CDR3: CASSPRSQVMGVEGEAFF
DNA: TGTGCCAGCTCACCACGGTCACAAGTGATGGGAGTCGAGGGAGAAGCTTTCTTT

size: .
J: TRBJ2-2
D: .
V: TRBV5-1
CDR3: CASSLKGGTNTGELFF
DNA: TGCGCCAGCAGCTTAAAGGGGGGTACGAACACCGGGGAGCTGTTTTTT

size: .
J: TRBJ2-1
D: TRBD1
V: TRBV6-1
CDR3: CASSEARQGAFHEQFF
DNA: TGTGCCAGCAGTGAAGCGCGGCAGGGGGCGTTCCATGAGCAGTTCTTC

size: .
J: TRBJ1-3
D: TRBD1
V: TRBV6-6
CDR3: CASSRFRDRTSGNTIYF
DNA: TGTGCCAGCAGCCGATTCCGGGACAGGACCTCTGGAAACACCATATATTTT

size: .
J: TRBJ2-3
D: .
V: TRBV27
CDR3: CASNLSEDTQYF
DNA: TGTGCCAGCAACCTTAGCGAAGATACGCAGTATTTT

size: .
J: TRBJ1-3
D: .
V: TRBV3-1/TRBV3-2
CDR3: CASSPPGVGNTIYF
DNA: TGTGCCAGCAGCCCCCCAGGGGTTGGAAACACCATATATTTT

size: .
J: TRBJ2-2
D: .
V: TRBV6-5
CDR3: CASSYSLIGGTGELFF
DNA: TGTGCCAGCAGTTACTCGCTGATAGGAGGTACCGGGGAGCTGTTTTTT

size: .
J: TRBJ1-5
D: .
V: TRBV28
CDR3: CASSFLWGREQPQHF
DNA: TGTGCCAGCAGTTTTCTCTGGGGCAGGGAACAGCCCCAGCATTTT

size: .
J: TRBJ2-5
D: .
V: TRBV5-1
CDR3: CASSLQGSQETQYF
DNA: TGCGCCAGCAGCTTGCAGGGGAGCCAAGAGACCCAGTACTTC

size: once
J: TRBJ1-1
D: .
V: TRBV4-1
CDR3: CASSHLPRFTEAFF
DNA: TGCGCCAGCAGCCACCTTCCGAGGTTCACTGAAGCTTTCTTT

size: .
J: TRBJ1-4
D: TRBD1
V: TRBV19
CDR3: CASSIKQGAYEKLFF
DNA: TGTGCCAGTAGTATAAAACAGGGGGCGTATGAAAAACTGTTTTTT

size: .
J: TRBJ2-7
D: .
V: TRBV18
CDR3: CASSPRRAGVGEQYF
DNA: TGTGCCAGCTCACCACGGCGCGCAGGGGTAGGGGAGCAGTACTTC

size: .
J: TRBJ2-1
D: TRBD1
V: TRBV27
CDR3: CASSSPSQGASYNEQFF
DNA: TGTGCCAGCAGTTCCCCCTCCCAGGGGGCTTCCTACAATGAGCAGTTCTTC

size: .
J: TRBJ2-1
D: .
V: TRBV27
CDR3: CASSLSGRTYNEQFF
DNA: TGTGCCAGCAGTTTGAGCGGGCGAACCTACAATGAGCAGTTCTTC

size: .
J: TRBJ2-1
D: TRBD2
V: TRBV6-4
CDR3: CASGALAGEINEQFF
DNA: TGTGCCAGCGGGGCGCTAGCGGGCGAAATCAATGAGCAGTTCTTC

size: .
J: TRBJ1-1
D: TRBD1
V: TRBV5-6
CDR3: CASSHGTGDYLNTEAFF
DNA: TGTGCCAGCAGCCACGGGACAGGGGATTACCTGAACACTGAAGCTTTCTTT

size: .
J: TRBJ1-5
D: .
V: TRBV2
CDR3: CASADSNQPQHF
DNA: TGTGCCAGCGCCGACAGCAATCAGCCCCAGCATTTT

size: .
J: TRBJ2-1
D: .
V: TRBV7-2
CDR3: CASSTPVTNEQFF
DNA: TGTGCCAGCAGCACCCCGGTCACCAATGAGCAGTTCTTC

size: .
J: TRBJ2-2
D: TRBD1
V: TRBV5-1
CDR3: CASSLTDRGHTGELFF
DNA: TGCGCCAGCAGCTTGACTGACAGGGGGCACACCGGGGAGCTGTTTTTT

size: .
J: TRBJ1-2
D: .
V: TRBV3-1/TRBV3-2
CDR3: CASSEAGRGYGYTF
DNA: TGTGCCAGCAGCGAGGCGGGGCGCGGCTATGGCTACACCTTC

size: .
J: TRBJ2-3
D: .
V: TRBV29-1
CDR3: CSVAYHTDTQYF
DNA: TGCAGCGTTGCCTATCACACAGATACGCAGTATTTT

size: .
J: TRBJ2-7
D: .
V: TRBV5-1
CDR3: CASSLEGEPPHEQYF
DNA: TGCGCCAGCAGCTTGGAGGGGGAGCCCCCTCACGAGCAGTACTTC

size: .
J: TRBJ1-4
D: TRBD1
V: TRBV19
CDR3: CASSIGTGGNEKLFF
DNA: TGTGCCAGTAGTATCGGGACAGGGGGAAATGAAAAACTGTTTTTT

size: .
J: TRBJ1-1
D: .
V: TRBV29-1
CDR3: CSSNGGGGGTEAFF
DNA: TGCAGCTCCAACGGCGGGGGCGGGGGCACTGAAGCTTTCTTT

size: .
J: TRBJ1-5
D: .
V: TRBV6-1
CDR3: CASKGGLYSNQPQHF
DNA: TGTGCCAGCAAGGGTGGGCTTTATAGCAATCAGCCCCAGCATTTT